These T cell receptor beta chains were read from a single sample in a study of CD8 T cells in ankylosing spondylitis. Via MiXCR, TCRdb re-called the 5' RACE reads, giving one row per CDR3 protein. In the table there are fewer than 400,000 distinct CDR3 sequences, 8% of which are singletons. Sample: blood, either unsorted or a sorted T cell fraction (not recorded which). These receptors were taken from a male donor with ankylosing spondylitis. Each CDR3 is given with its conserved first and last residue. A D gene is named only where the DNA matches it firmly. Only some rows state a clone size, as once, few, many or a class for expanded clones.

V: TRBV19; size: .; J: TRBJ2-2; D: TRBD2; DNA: TGTGCCAGTAGTATTCAAAGCGGGAGTAACACCGGGGAGCTGTTTTTT; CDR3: CASSIQSGSNTGELFF
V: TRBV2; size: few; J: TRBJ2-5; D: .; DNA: TGTGCCCGAGGGGTAAATCAAGAGACCCAGTACTTC; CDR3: CARGVNQETQYF
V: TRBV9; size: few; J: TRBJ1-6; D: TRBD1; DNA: TGTGCCAGCAGCTCCCTAGACAGGGACAATTCACCCCTCCACTTT; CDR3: CASSSLDRDNSPLHF
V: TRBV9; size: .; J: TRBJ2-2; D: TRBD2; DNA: TGTGCCAGCAGCGTAGGATCCGGGGGGAACGCCGGGGAGCTGTTTTTT; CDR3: CASSVGSGGNAGELFF
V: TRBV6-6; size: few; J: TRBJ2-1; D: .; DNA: TGTGCCAGCAGGGAATACAATGAGCAGTTCTTC; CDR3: CASREYNEQFF
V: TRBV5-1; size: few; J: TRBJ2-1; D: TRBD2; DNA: TGCGCCAGCAGCTCCGAACTAGCGGGAGATAACGATGAGCAGTTCTTC; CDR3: CASSSELAGDNDEQFF
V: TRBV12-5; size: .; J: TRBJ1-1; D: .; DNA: TGTGCTAGTGGTTTGGTTTTAGGGAGAACTGAAGCTTTCTTT; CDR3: CASGLVLGRTEAFF
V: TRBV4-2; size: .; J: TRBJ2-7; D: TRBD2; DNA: TGTGCCAGCAGCCAAGGGGGCCAGCGGGGCAACTCCTACGAGCAGTACTTC; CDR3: CASSQGGQRGNSYEQYF
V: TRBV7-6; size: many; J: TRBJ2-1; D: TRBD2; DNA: TGTGCCAGCAGTTTAGCGGGGGGGAACAATGAGCAGTTCTTC; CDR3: CASSLAGGNNEQFF
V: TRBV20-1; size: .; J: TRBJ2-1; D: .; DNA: TGCAGTGCTAGGTGGGGTCTGGCAGGCAATGAGCAGTTCTTC; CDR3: CSARWGLAGNEQFF
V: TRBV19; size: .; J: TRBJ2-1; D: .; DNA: TGTGCCAGTAGTGTTCGATGGGGGCAGAGCTCCTACAATGAGCAGTTCTTC; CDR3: CASSVRWGQSSYNEQFF
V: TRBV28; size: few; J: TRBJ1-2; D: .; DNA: TGTGCCAGCAGCTTACCAGACCGGGGGCGAAACTATGGCTACACCTTC; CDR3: CASSLPDRGRNYGYTF
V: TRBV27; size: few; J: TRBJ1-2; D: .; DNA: TGTGCCAGCAGCCCTACGGGGGGCGCCCATTATGGCTACACCTTC; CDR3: CASSPTGGAHYGYTF
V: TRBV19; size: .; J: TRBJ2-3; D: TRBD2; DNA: TGTGCCAGTACCGATATAGGACTAGCGGGAGCCACAGATACGCAGTATTTT; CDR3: CASTDIGLAGATDTQYF
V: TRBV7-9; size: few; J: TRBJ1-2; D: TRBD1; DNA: TGTGCCAGCAGCTTAGACTTGGGACAGTACTATGGCTACACCTTC; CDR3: CASSLDLGQYYGYTF
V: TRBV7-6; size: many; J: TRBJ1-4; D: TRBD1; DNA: TGTGCCAGCAGCTCTGCTGCGGCAGGGGGTGAAAAACTGTTTTTT; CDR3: CASSSAAAGGEKLFF
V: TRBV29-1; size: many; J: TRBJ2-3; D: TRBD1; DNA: TGCAGCGTTGAAGACACAGGGGGTCGCACAGATACGCAGTATTTT; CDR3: CSVEDTGGRTDTQYF
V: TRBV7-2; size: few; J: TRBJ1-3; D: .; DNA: TGTGCCAGCAGCCCCCCGCAGGGGTCTGGAAACACCATATATTTT; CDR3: CASSPPQGSGNTIYF
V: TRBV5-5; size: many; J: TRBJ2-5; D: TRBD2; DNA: TGTGCCAGCAGCAGCACCGGGACTAGAGAGACCCAGTACTTC; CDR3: CASSSTGTRETQYF
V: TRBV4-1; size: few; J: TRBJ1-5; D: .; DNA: TGCGCCAGCAGCCAAGACCCGGGACGTAGCAATCAGCCCCAGCATTTT; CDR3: CASSQDPGRSNQPQHF
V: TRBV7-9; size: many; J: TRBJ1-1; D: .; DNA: TGTGCCAGCAGCTTACAGGGACCGAACACTGAAGCTTTCTTT; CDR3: CASSLQGPNTEAFF
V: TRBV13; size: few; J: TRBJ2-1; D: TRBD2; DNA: TGTGCCAGCAGCTTAGAGGGCGGGGGGGCCGCCAATGAGCAGTTCTTC; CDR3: CASSLEGGGAANEQFF
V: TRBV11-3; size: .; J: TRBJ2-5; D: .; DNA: TGTGCCAGCAGCTCTAGCGTCCAAGAGACCCAGTACTTC; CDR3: CASSSSVQETQYF
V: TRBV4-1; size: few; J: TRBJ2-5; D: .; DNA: TGCGCCAGTCGACCGAGCGGTTCCCAAGAGACCCAGTACTTC; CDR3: CASRPSGSQETQYF
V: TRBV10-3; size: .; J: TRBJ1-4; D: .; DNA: TGTGCCATCAGTGAGTTGGGACACACAGCAACTAATGAAAAACTGTTTTTT; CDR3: CAISELGHTATNEKLFF
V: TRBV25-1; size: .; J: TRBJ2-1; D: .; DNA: TGTGCCAGCAGACCTCTAGTGGCACACAATGAGCAGTTCTTC; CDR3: CASRPLVAHNEQFF
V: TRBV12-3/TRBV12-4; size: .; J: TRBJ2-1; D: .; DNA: TGTGCCAGCAGTCCCCCGGACGTTAGCTCCTACAATGAGCAGTTCTTC; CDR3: CASSPPDVSSYNEQFF
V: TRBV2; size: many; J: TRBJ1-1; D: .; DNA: TGTGCCAGCAGCGTAACAGGGCCTGAAGCTTTCTTT; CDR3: CASSVTGPEAFF
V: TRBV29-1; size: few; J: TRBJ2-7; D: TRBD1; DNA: TGCAGCGTTGAAGATCCGGACAGGGGGGTTAAGTACTTC; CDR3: CSVEDPDRGVKYF
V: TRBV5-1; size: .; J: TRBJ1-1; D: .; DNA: TGCGCCAGCAGCTCGGGGGGGGACACTGAAGCTTTCTTT; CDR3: CASSSGGDTEAFF
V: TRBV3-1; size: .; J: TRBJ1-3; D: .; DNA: TGTGCCAGCAGCCAAGACAGGAGCTCTGGAAACACCATATATTTT; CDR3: CASSQDRSSGNTIYF
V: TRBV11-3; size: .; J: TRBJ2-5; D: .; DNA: TGTGCCAGCAGCTTAGGGGCACTGGCGAGCGAGACCCAGTACTTC; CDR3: CASSLGALASETQYF
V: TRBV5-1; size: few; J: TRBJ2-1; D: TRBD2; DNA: TGCGCCAGCAGCTTGAGGCGGGAGGCCTCCTACAATGAGCAGTTCTTC; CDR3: CASSLRREASYNEQFF
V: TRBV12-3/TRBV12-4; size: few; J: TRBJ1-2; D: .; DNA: TGTGCCAGCAGCCACCGGGGGCGCCATGGCTACACCTTC; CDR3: CASSHRGRHGYTF
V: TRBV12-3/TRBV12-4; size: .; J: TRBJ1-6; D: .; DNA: TGTGCCAGCAGTTTATCCGTTAACAATTCACCCCTCCACTTT; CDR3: CASSLSVNNSPLHF
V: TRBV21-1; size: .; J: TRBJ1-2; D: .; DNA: TGTGCCAGCAGCAAAGTCCCGACAGGGGTCGATGGCTACACCTTC; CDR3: CASSKVPTGVDGYTF
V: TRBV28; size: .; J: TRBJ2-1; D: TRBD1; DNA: TGTGCCAGCAGTATATCCCGACAGGGGAGTACGTTCTTC; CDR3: CASSISRQGSTFF
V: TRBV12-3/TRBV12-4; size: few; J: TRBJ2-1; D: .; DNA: TGTGCCAGCAGTTCCGGGGCCTACAATGAGCAGTTCTTC; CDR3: CASSSGAYNEQFF
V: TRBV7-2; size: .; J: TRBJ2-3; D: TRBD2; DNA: TGTGCCAGCAGCGAGGGACTAGCGGAGGCAGATACGCAGTATTTT; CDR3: CASSEGLAEADTQYF
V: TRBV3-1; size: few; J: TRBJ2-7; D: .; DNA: TGTGCCAGCAGCCAGGGCAGATACTCCTACGAGCAGTACTTC; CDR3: CASSQGRYSYEQYF
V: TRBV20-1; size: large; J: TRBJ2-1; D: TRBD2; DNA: TGCAGTGCTTTATTTAGGGAGAGCGGGACTTCCTACAATGAGCAGTTCTTC; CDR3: CSALFRESGTSYNEQFF
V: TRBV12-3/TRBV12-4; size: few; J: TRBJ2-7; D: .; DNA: TGTGCCAGCAGTTTGGTCGCGCGCCTCTACGAGCAGTACTTC; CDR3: CASSLVARLYEQYF